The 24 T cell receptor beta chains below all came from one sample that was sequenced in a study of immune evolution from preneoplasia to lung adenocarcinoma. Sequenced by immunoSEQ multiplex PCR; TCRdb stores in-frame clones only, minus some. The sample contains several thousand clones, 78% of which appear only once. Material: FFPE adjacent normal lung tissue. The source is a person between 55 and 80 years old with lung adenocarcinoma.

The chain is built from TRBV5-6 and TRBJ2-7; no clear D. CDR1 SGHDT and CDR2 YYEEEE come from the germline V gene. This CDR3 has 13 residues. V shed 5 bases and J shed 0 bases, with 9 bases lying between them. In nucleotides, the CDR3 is TGTGCCAGCAGAACCAGCGTCTCCTACGAGCAGTACTTC. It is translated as CASRTSVSYEQYF.

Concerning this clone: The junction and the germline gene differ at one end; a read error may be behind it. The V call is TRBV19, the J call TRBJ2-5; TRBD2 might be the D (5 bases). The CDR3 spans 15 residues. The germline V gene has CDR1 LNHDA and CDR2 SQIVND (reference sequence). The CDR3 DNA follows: TGTGCCAGCAGTAAGACGGGAAACCAGCAAGAGACCCAGTACTTC. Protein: CASSKTGNQQETQYF.

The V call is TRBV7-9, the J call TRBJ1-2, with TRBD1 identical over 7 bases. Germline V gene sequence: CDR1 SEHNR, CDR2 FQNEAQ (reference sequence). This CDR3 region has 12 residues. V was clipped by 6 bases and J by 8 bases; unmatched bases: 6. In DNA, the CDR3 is TGTGCCAGCAGGCTACAGGGGCGAGGCTACACCTTC. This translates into CASRLQGRGYTF.

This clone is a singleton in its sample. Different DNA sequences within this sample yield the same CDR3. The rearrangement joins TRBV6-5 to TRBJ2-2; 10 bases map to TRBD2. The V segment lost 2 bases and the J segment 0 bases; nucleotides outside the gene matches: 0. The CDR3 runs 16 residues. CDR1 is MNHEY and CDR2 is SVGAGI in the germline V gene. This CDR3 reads CASSYTSGANTGELFF. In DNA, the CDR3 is TGTGCCAGCAGTTACACTAGCGGGGCGAACACCGGGGAGCTGTTTTTT.

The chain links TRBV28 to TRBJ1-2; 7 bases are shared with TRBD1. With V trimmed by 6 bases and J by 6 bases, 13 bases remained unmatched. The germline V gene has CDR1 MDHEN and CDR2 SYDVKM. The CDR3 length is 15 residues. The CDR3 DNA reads TGTGCCAGCAGAGAGGGACAGATCCGAAGGAATGGCTACACCTTC. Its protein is CASREGQIRRNGYTF.

CDR3 sequence (DNA): TGCGCCAGCAGCTTCACAGGGGACATGAACACTGAAGCTTTCTTT. Translating it yields CASSFTGDMNTEAFF. The chain couples TRBV5-1 to TRBJ1-1; 7 bases agree with TRBD1. CDR1 is SGHRS and CDR2 is YFSETQ in the germline V gene. This CDR3 contains 15 residues. With V trimmed by 2 bases and J by 0 bases, 4 bases remained unmatched.

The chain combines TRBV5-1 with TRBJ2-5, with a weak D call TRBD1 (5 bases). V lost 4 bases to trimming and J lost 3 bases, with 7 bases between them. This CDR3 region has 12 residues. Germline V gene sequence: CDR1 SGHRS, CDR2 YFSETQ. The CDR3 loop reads CASSLQEETQYF. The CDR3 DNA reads TGCGCCAGCAGCCTACAGGAAGAGACCCAGTACTTC.

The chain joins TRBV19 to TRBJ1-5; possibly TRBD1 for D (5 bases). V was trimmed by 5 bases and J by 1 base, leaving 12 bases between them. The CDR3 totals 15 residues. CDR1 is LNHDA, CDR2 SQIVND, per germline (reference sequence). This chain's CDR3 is CASSWAGRSNQPQHF. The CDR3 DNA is TGTGCCAGTAGTTGGGCAGGGAGGAGCAATCAGCCCCAGCATTTT.

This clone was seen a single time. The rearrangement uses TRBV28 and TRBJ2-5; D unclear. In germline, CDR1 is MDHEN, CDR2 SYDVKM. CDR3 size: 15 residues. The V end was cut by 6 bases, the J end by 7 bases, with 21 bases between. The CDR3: CASSLINNVGGTQYF. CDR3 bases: TGTGCCAGCAGCCTCATCAATAATGTCGGCGGGACCCAGTACTTC.

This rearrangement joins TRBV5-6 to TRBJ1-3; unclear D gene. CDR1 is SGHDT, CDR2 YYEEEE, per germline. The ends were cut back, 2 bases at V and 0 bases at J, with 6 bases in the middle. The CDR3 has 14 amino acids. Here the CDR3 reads CASSFFSSGNTIYF. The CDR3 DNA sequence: TGTGCCAGCAGCTTTTTCAGCTCTGGAAACACCATATATTTT.

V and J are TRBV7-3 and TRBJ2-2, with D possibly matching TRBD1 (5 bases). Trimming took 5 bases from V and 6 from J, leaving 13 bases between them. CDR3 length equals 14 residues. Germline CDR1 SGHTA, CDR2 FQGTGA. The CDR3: CASSELQGPGELFF. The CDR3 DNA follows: TGTGCCAGCAGCGAGCTGCAGGGCCCCGGGGAGCTGTTTTTT.

The CDR3 spells CASKTGDEAFF. CDR3 bases: TGTGCCAGCAAGACAGGGGACGAAGCTTTCTTT. J is TRBJ1-1 and V is TRBV6-6; 8 nucleotides align to TRBD1. Per germline, CDR1 MNHNY and CDR2 SVGAGI (reference sequence). CDR3 length: 11 amino acids. V was pared by 7 bases and J by 8 bases, with 3 bases of the junction left unmatched.

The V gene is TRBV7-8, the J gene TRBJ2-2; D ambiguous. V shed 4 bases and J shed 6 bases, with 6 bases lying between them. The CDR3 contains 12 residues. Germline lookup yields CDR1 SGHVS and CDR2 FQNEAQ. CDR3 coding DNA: TGTGCCAGCAGCTCATACCCCGGGGAGCTGTTTTTT. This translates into CASSSYPGELFF.

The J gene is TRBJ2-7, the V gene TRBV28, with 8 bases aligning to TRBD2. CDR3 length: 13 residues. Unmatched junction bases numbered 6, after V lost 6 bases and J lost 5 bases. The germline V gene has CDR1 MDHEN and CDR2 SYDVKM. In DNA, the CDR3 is TGTGCCAGCAGCTTGGAGGGACTAGACGAGCAGTACTTC. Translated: CASSLEGLDEQYF.

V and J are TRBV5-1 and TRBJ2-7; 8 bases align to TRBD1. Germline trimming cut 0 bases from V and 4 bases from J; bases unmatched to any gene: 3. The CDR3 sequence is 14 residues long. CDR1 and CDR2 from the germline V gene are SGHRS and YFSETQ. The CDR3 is CASSLGQGSYEQYV. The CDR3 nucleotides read TGCGCCAGCAGCTTGGGACAGGGGTCGTACGAGCAGTACGTC.

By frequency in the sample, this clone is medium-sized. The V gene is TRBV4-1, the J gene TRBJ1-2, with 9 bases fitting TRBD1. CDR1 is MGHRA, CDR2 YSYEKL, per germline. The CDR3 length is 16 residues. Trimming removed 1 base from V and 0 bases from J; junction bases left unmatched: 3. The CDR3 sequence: CASSQGGTGSNYGYTF. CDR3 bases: TGCGCCAGCAGCCAAGGGGGGACAGGGTCTAACTATGGCTACACCTTC.

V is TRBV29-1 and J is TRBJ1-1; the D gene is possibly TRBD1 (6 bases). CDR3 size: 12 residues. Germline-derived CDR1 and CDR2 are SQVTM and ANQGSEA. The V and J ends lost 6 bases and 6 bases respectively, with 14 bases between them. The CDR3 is CSVHRERSEAFF. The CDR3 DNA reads TGCAGCGTACACAGGGAGAGGTCTGAAGCTTTCTTT.

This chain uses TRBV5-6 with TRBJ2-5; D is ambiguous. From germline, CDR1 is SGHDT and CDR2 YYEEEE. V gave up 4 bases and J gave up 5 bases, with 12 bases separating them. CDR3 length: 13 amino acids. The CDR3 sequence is CASSLKWLETQYF. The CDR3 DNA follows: TGTGCCAGCAGCCTGAAGTGGTTGGAGACCCAGTACTTC.

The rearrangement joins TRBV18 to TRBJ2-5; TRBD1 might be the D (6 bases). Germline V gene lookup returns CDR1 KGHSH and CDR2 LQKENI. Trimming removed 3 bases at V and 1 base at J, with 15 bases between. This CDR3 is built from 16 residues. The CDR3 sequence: CASSPAARGFQETQYF. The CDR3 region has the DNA TGTGCCAGCTCACCGGCGGCTAGGGGGTTCCAAGAGACCCAGTACTTC. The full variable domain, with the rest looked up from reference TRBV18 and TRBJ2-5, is NAGVMQNPRHLVRRRGQEARLRCSPMKGHSHVYWYRQLPEEGLKFMVYLQKENIIDESGMPKERFSAEFPKEGPSILRIQQVVRGDSAAYFCASSPAARGFQETQYFGPGTRLLVL.

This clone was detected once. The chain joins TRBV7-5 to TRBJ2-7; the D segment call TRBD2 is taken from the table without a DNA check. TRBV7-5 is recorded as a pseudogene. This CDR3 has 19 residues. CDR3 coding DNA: TGTGCCAGAAGCCCTCGTCGCGTCGGCCTAGCGCCCAGCTCCTACGAGCAGTACGTC. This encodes CARSPRRVGLAPSSYEQYV.

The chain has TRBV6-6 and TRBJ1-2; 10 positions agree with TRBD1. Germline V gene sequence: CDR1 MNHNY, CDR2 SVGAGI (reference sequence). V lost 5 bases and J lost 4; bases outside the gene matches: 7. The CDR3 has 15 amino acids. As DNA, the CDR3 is TGTGCCAGCAGTCCCCGGGACAGGGGTACCTATGGCTACACCTTC. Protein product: CASSPRDRGTYGYTF.

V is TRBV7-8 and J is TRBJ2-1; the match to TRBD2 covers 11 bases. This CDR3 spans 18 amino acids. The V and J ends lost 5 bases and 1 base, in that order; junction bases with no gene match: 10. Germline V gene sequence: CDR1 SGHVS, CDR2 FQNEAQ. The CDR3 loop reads CASSPYRLAGGSYNEQFF. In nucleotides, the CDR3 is TGTGCCAGCAGCCCCTACCGTCTAGCGGGAGGTTCCTACAATGAGCAGTTCTTC.

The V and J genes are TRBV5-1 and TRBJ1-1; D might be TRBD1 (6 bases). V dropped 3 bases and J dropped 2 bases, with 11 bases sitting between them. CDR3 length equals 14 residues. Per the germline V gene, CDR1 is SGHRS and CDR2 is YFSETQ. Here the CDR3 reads CASSSDSINTEAFF. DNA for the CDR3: TGCGCCAGCAGCTCGGACAGTATAAACACTGAAGCTTTCTTT.

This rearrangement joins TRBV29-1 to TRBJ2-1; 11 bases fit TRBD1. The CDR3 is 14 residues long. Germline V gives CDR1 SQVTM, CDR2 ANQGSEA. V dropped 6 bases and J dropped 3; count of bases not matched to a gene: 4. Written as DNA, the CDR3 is TGCAGCGTAAAGGGACAGGGGGGCTACAATGAGCAGTTCTTC. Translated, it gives CSVKGQGGYNEQFF.